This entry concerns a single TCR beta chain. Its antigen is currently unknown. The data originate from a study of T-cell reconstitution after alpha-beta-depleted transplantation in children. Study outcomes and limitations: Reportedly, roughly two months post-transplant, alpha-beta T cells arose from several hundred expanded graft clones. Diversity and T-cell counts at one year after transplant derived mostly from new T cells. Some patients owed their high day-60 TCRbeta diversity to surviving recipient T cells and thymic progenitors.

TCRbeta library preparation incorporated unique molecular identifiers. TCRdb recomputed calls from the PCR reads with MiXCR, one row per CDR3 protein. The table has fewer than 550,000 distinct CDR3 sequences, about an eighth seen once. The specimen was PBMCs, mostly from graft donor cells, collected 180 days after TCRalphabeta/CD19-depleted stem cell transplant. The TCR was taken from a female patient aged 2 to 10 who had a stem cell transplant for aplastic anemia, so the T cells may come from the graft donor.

CDR3 in DNA: TGTGCCAGCAGTCCGCCCATAGGGACAGGGAACACTGAAGCTTTCTTT. Encoded protein: CASSPPIGTGNTEAFF. The rearrangement uses TRBV28 and TRBJ1-1; 8 bases map to TRBD1. Per the germline V gene, CDR1 is MDHEN and CDR2 is SYDVKM. This CDR3 comprises 16 residues. V lost 5 bases and J lost 1; bases outside the gene matches: 9.